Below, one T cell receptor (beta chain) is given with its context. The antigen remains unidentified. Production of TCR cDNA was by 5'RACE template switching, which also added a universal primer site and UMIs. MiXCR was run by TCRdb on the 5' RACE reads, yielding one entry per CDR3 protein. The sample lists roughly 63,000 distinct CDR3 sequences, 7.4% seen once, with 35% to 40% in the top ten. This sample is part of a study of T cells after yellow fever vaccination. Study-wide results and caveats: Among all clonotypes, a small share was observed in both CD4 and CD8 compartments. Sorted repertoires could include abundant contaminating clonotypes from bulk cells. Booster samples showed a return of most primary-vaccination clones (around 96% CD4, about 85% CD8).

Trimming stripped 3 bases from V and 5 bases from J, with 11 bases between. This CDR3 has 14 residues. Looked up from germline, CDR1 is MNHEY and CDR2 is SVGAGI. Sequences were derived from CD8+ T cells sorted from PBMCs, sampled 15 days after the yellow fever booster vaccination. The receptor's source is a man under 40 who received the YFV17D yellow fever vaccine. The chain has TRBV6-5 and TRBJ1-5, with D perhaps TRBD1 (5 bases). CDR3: CASSYGGLDQPQHF. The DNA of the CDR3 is TGTGCCAGCAGTTATGGGGGGTTGGATCAGCCCCAGCATTTT.